This TCR beta chain was captured by sequencing in a study of blood T cells in healthy people across ages. Germline V lookup: CDR1 SEHNR, CDR2 FQNEAQ (reference sequence). The CDR3 is made up of 16 amino acids. Remarks on this clonotype: Mismatch with germline at one junction end may stem from a read error.

Through a sample-barcoded 5' primer and a J-beta primer mix, a second PCR was run for roughly 7 to 11 cycles. TCRdb called the 5' RACE reads again in MiXCR, with one record for every CDR3 protein. The data show almost 300,000 distinct CDR3 sequences, with roughly 26% seen just once and roughly 28% held by the top ten. This receptor was taken from a woman in her 70s in good health. The chain is built from TRBV7-9 and TRBJ2-5; D tentatively fits TRBD1 or TRBD2 (5 bases each). The end of the DNA fits TRBJ2-7 better, so the J call may be wrong. The sequencing sample was made of blood. The CDR3 sequence is CASSLARPQGIYEQYF. CDR3 nucleotide sequence: TGTGCCAGCAGCCTAGCCCGACCGCAGGGAATCTACGAGCAGTACTTC.